This TCR beta chain was recovered during a study of blood T cells in healthy people across ages (dated by TCRdb to between 2014 and 2016). Describing the broader study: In model experiments, template switching captured roughly one uniquely barcoded TCR beta cDNA molecule for every two T cells. To track age-related changes in TCR beta repertoire diversity, the study relied on deep sequencing normalized with unique cDNA molecular identifiers. Four age groups were formed from the donors: young (average approximately 17 years), middle-aged (just under 40), aged (around 68) and long-lived (roughly 81). Two additional independent replicas of 1 million unique cDNA reads from the same blood draw were analyzed for two donors (one aged 18 to 30 and one aged 80 or older).

This clonotype turned up a few times. Its antigen is still unknown. Per-base qualities were not stored, and no clone one base away is much larger. Donors were about 36 systemically healthy Caucasian individuals from Russia aged roughly 6 to 90 years. Each donor gave about 9.8 milliliters of peripheral blood, drawn into EDTA-treated Vacutainer tubes. PBMCs were isolated by Ficoll-Paque density-gradient centrifugation, with at least 6 million obtained per sample. Total RNA, at least 5.5 micrograms per sample, was extracted from PBMCs with Trizol reagent. For every donor, an aliquot of PBMCs went through flow cytometry to measure the percentages of naive CD45RAhigh/CD27high T cells. Study-wide findings and limitations: Because donor CMV infection status was unknown, age-related changes in expanded clonotypes were potentially confounded. Estimates of total diversity based on one million sequenced T cells were regarded as lower bounds and as underestimates. Compared with the aged group, more naive CD4+ T cells, fewer expanded clones and increased TCR diversity were shown by the long-lived group, suggesting age selection. Since profiling was done on bulk unsorted PBMCs, naive and antigen-experienced compartments could not be conclusively compared. A strong correlation was found between observed TCR beta diversity and the percentage of naive T cells measured by flow cytometry. Observed TCR beta diversity per million T cells fell roughly linearly with age, and a significant reduction was already apparent by age about 38.

For CDR1 and CDR2, the germline V gene lists MNHNS and SASEGT. Inclusive of the bounding cysteine and phenylalanine, the CDR3 is 16 residues long. Only the CDR3 part of the read is kept: 48 bases, read in frame from the first base. V loses 6 bases of germline sequence and J loses 1 base, and the interval between the two ends is 19 bases. The library was produced with 5' RACE. For sequencing, an Illumina HiSeq 2500 was employed. The second PCR ran for roughly 6 to 11 cycles and used a J-beta primer mix along with a sample-barcoded 5' primer. A template-switch 5' adaptor carrying 12 random nucleotides introduced a unique molecular identifier onto each TCR beta cDNA molecule. Each sample yielded at least 3 million CDR3-containing paired-end reads. First-strand cDNA synthesis was performed from all RNA using the Mint cDNA synthesis kit, with priming by a TRBC-specific oligonucleotide. All cDNA was treated with uracil-DNA glycosylase and then went through a first 18-cycle PCR with the universal primers M1SS and BC2_uni_R. In the authors' own workflow: Normalization of each sample was performed by random selection of 1 million high-quality reads, each carrying a distinct molecular identifier. Reads sharing molecular identifiers were discarded rather than binned into consensus sequences. CDR3 identification, clonotype clustering and error correction used MiTCR with a Q25 quality threshold and the strictest error-elimination algorithm. Lower-bound total TCR beta diversity was estimated with a nonparametric unseen species model using Euler transformation. TCRdb reprocessed the public reads (quality trimming at Q25 with fastp, clone calling with MiXCR) and kept in-frame beta chains. Identical CDR3 proteins give one entry, which carries the most common genes and DNA. These V and J calls are TCRdb output, not the study's own analysis. Present in this sample are 600,000 to 900,000 distinct CDR3 sequences, roughly 25% of which were seen just once. The top ten clonotypes cover 3% of the sample.

This same sample was also taken into another study, of T cells of mothers and their children. As the second paper documents: Donors were nine systemically healthy Caucasian individuals: three mothers and their six children. cDNA synthesis used all of the extracted RNA, with 1.5 ug of RNA in each 15 ul reaction. Sample barcodes and 2-4 random nucleotides were added via the M1S primer in the second PCR. More than 9.5 million TCR beta CDR3 reads were obtained from each mother, and about 3 million reads were obtained from each child. TCR recombination output is similarly shaped by thymic selection in related and unrelated pairs, with a minor effect exerted by inherited differences. Normalized repertoire overlap was always found to be slightly, but never significantly, higher in related mother-child pairs than in unrelated mother-child pairs. No persistent microchimeric T cell clones were found, with a detection sensitivity of roughly 92 clones per million clonotypes. Deep NGS was used in the study to compare the TCR beta repertoires of mothers and children and to look for features that separate related mother-child pairs from unrelated individuals. Mothers averaged approximately 41 +/- 4 years of age and children averaged 11 +/- 4 years. After adapter ligation with NEBNext reagents, the libraries were sequenced on Illumina HiSeq 2000 with 100+100 nt paired-end reads. To prevent cross-contamination, the mother and child libraries were prepared a month apart and were sequenced in separate runs. For each donor, between about 450,000 and 2,300,000 distinct TCR beta clonotypes were identified. Naive TCR beta clonotypes were estimated from low-frequency clonotypes matched to each donor's FACS-determined naive share, without sorting.

The chain is made from TRBV6-1 and TRBJ2-7, with TRBD2 as a weak D call on 6 bases. This receptor was identified in a boy aged 5-17 years in good health. Material: blood. CDR3 loop: CASSAGPRDFSYEQYF. The nucleotide sequence reads as follows: TGTGCCAGCAGCGCGGGACCCCGGGACTTTTCCTACGAGCAGTACTTC.